Below, 22 T cell receptor beta chains from the same sample are listed, as sequenced in a study of CD8 T cells in Susac syndrome. Random hexamers were used to reverse transcribe an amount of about 0.45 to 1 ug RNA. TCRdb independently ran MiXCR on the immunoSEQ multiplex PCR reads; one entry per CDR3 protein. The table lists 150,000 or so distinct CDR3 sequences, 95% to 96% of them singletons. The sample taken for sequencing was CD4+ T cells from PBMCs. All receptors come from a human donor with Susac syndrome.

The rearrangement links TRBV12-3 or TRBV12-4 to TRBJ2-5; 9 bases are shared with TRBD1. This CDR3 comprises 14 residues. J lost 5 bases, V lost 6 bases, and 7 bases had no gene match. CDR3 loop: CASSPGTGHETQYF. For the CDR3, the DNA is TGTGCCAGCAGCCCCGGGACAGGGCATGAGACCCAGTACTTC.

This chain connects TRBV20-1 to TRBJ1-2; no clear D. The CDR3 spans 14 residues. Germline-derived CDR1 and CDR2 are DFQATT and SNEGSKA (reference sequence). Trimming shortened V by 5 bases and J by 8 bases, and 21 bases separated the two germline ends. The CDR3 DNA is TGCAGTGCTGTCGGTGGACGAAAGGTCCACGGCTACACCTTC. It is translated as CSAVGGRKVHGYTF.

The chain employs TRBV20-1 and TRBJ2-7; unclear D gene. The ends were cut back, 5 bases at V and 2 bases at J, with 13 bases in the middle. The CDR3 covers 13 residues. Germline CDR1 is DFQATT and CDR2 is SNEGSKA (reference sequence). The CDR3 coding sequence is TGCAGTGCTTACGACTCCGTCACCTACGAGCAGTACGTC. Translated, it gives CSAYDSVTYEQYV.

The chain recombines TRBV30 with TRBJ1-2; no firm D call. This CDR3 has 14 amino acids. The germline V and J ends were trimmed by 3 bases and 4 bases, with 15 bases remaining between them. Per the germline V gene, CDR1 is GTSNPN and CDR2 is SVGIG (reference sequence). CDR3 amino acids: CAWSPLAFAYGYTF. CDR3 DNA: TGTGCCTGGAGCCCGCTCGCATTCGCCTATGGCTACACCTTC.

The genes are TRBV7-9 and TRBJ2-3, with TRBD2 matching 8 bases. This CDR3 contains 16 residues. Per the germline V gene, CDR1 is SEHNR and CDR2 is FQNEAQ (reference sequence). J gave up 2 bases and V 5 bases, and 9 bases lay outside the gene matches. In DNA form, the CDR3 reads TGTGCCAGCAGCGCGAGACTAGCGTCCATCACAGATACGCAGTATTTT. Residues: CASSARLASITDTQYF.

In its sample, this clonotype was seen once. The germline gene is not matched at one end of the junction; a read error may be the cause. V is TRBV15 and J is TRBJ2-7; maybe TRBD1 (5 bases). Germline V gene sequence: CDR1 LNHNV, CDR2 YYDKDF (reference sequence). The CDR3 loop spans 13 amino acids. The chain's CDR3 is CATSSRDSYAQYF. CDR3 nucleotide sequence: TGTGCCACCAGCTCCCGTGACAGCTACGCGCAGTACTTC.

This chain uses TRBV20-1 with TRBJ2-7; D remains unclear. CDR3 length: 11 residues. Per germline, CDR1 DFQATT and CDR2 SNEGSKA (reference sequence). Trimming removed 5 bases from V and 8 bases from J, with 13 bases in between. The DNA for the CDR3 is TGCAGTGCTCCCTCGGGTGGGAAGCAGTACTTC. This sequence encodes CSAPSGGKQYF.

This clonotype was observed once. The V gene is TRBV24-1, the J gene TRBJ2-5; no clear D gene. V dropped 8 bases and J dropped 2 bases, with 11 bases sitting between them. Germline CDR1 KGHDR, CDR2 SFDVKD. The CDR3 is 13 amino acids. The CDR3 bases are TGTGCCACCATGGGCCAGAATCAAGAGACCCAGTACTTC. This gives the protein CATMGQNQETQYF.

This chain links TRBV3-1 with TRBJ2-5; no reliable D call. From germline, CDR1 is LGHDT and CDR2 YNNKEL (reference sequence). The CDR3 spans 14 residues. The V and J ends lost 2 bases and 2 bases respectively, with 9 bases between them. CDR3 sequence: CASSQPPEQETQYF. The CDR3 region has the DNA TGTGCCAGCAGCCAACCCCCGGAGCAAGAGACCCAGTACTTC.

There are a few counts of this clonotype. The chain carries TRBV9 and TRBJ2-2; the D gene could be TRBD1 or TRBD2 (5 bases each). CDR1 is SGDLS and CDR2 is YYNGEE in the germline V gene. There are 15 residues in the CDR3. V was pared by 2 bases and J by 0 bases, with 8 bases between. The CDR3 coding sequence is TGTGCCAGCAGCGTCGGGACGGCGAACACCGGGGAGCTGTTTTTT. This gives the protein CASSVGTANTGELFF. The full variable domain, completed using reference TRBV9 and TRBJ2-2, is DSGVTQTPKHLITATGQRVTLRCSPRSGDLSVYWYQQSLDQGLQFLIQYYNGEERAKGNILERFSAQQFPDLHSELNLSSLELGDSALYFCASSVGTANTGELFFGEGSRLTVL.

The gene calls are TRBV19 and TRBJ2-4; perhaps TRBD1 as D (6 bases). The CDR3 runs 14 residues. The germline V gene has CDR1 LNHDA and CDR2 SQIVND (reference sequence). V lost 6 bases and J lost 8, with 17 bases in between. The CDR3 here is CASRAGVNVDIQYF. As DNA, the CDR3 is TGTGCCAGTAGAGCAGGGGTGAATGTCGACATTCAGTACTTC.

The chain couples TRBV9 to TRBJ2-1; a possible D gene is TRBD1 (5 bases). Germline CDR1 and CDR2: SGDLS and YYNGEE. V was pared by 0 bases and J by 6 bases, with 10 bases between. The CDR3 runs to 14 residues. CDR3 DNA: TGTGCCAGCAGCGTAGCGGCAGGGTCCAATGAGCAGTTCTTC. This translates into CASSVAAGSNEQFF.

The chain employs TRBV9 and TRBJ1-1; no clear D gene. The CDR3 has 13 amino acids. Per the germline V gene, CDR1 is SGDLS and CDR2 is YYNGEE. Deletions cut 1 base from V and 0 bases from J, with 4 bases between. The CDR3: CASSVRLNTEAFF. CDR3 nucleotide sequence: TGTGCCAGCAGCGTAAGGTTGAACACTGAAGCTTTCTTT.

The chain couples TRBV7-2 to TRBJ1-2; no reliable D call. The V gene lost 2 bases and the J gene lost 6 bases, with 10 bases spanning the gap. The length of the CDR3 is 13 residues. Germline V CDR1 and CDR2: SGHTA, FQGNSA. The CDR3 DNA follows: TGTGCCAGCAGCTTAACAGTTAGGGATGGCTACACCTTC. Translating gives CASSLTVRDGYTF.

The sample holds one count of this clonotype. The genes are TRBV15 and TRBJ2-1; 8 nucleotides agree with TRBD2. V shed 7 bases and J 6 bases; nucleotides not matched to a gene: 8. Germline V gives CDR1 LNHNV, CDR2 YYDKDF (reference sequence). CDR3 length: 14 residues. The CDR3 coding sequence is TGTGCCACCACCGAGCGGGGGCTTATCAATGAGCAGTTCTTC. Encoded protein: CATTERGLINEQFF.

This clonotype has just a few counts. The chain links TRBV5-6 to TRBJ1-2; D gene uncertain. V was clipped by 2 bases and J by 0 bases, with 5 bases between them. This CDR3 has 13 residues. In germline, CDR1 is SGHDT, CDR2 YYEEEE. The CDR3 region has the DNA TGTGCCAGCAGCTTTGACACTAACTATGGCTACACCTTC. Its translation is CASSFDTNYGYTF.

The chain couples TRBV3-1 to TRBJ2-3; D gene ambiguous. Per germline, CDR1 LGHDT and CDR2 YNNKEL (reference sequence). V lost 4 bases, J lost 4 bases, and 21 bases lay in between. This CDR3 comprises 17 residues. Here the CDR3 DNA reads TGTGCCAGCAGCCCCGCGGAGACGCCCGCCGGGCCAGATACGCAGTATTTT. Translating it yields CASSPAETPAGPDTQYF.

The chain employs TRBV14 and TRBJ2-5; no firm D call. Germline V gene data show CDR1 as SGHDN and CDR2 as FVKESK. This CDR3 has 12 residues. The V gene lost 1 base and the J gene lost 5 bases, with 5 bases spanning the gap. The CDR3 region is CASSQAWETQYF. In DNA, the CDR3 is TGTGCCAGCAGCCAAGCGTGGGAGACCCAGTACTTC.

The chain combines TRBV5-1 with TRBJ2-5, with D perhaps TRBD1 (6 bases). V was shortened by 3 bases and J by 1 base, with 16 bases between the two germline ends. Germline V gene sequence: CDR1 SGHRS, CDR2 YFSETQ. The CDR3 loop spans 16 amino acids. CDR3 protein: CASSSSGEPLQETQYF. The DNA for the CDR3 is TGCGCCAGCAGCTCATCAGGGGAACCCCTCCAAGAGACCCAGTACTTC.

V gene TRBV28 combines with J gene TRBJ2-5; possible D gene TRBD2, 5 bases. CDR1 MDHEN and CDR2 SYDVKM come from the germline V gene. The CDR3 is 16 amino acids. Trimming cost V 6 bases and J 5 bases, with 22 bases left between them. CDR3 loop: CASSWRANRRWETQYF. The CDR3 nucleotides read TGTGCCAGCAGCTGGCGGGCCAACCGGCGATGGGAGACCCAGTACTTC.

CDR3 in amino acids: CASSPPGETQYF. As DNA, the CDR3 is TGTGCCAGCTCACCTCCTGGGGAGACCCAGTACTTC. The chain recombines TRBV18 with TRBJ2-5; D is unclear. V lost 3 bases, J lost 5 bases, and 7 bases lay in between. Germline CDR1 reads KGHSH; CDR2 reads LQKENI. CDR3 length equals 12 residues.

This clonotype was detected once. The gene calls are TRBV3-1 and TRBJ2-1; TRBD2 matches 9 bases. There are 14 residues in the CDR3. Germline V gene lookup returns CDR1 LGHDT and CDR2 YNNKEL (reference sequence). V dropped 8 bases and J dropped 4; count of bases not matched to a gene: 6. CDR3 DNA sequence: TGTGCCAGCGGCAGCGCGGGAGGGTACAATGAGCAGTTCTTC. Protein sequence: CASGSAGGYNEQFF.